This TCR beta chain was retrieved from a study of shared clonotypes between healthy human individuals. The study's findings and limits: Donor scarcity curtailed the genetic and exposure-history diversity represented herein.

Ten immunoSEQ deep assay plates were used to sequence the DNA of unsorted PBMCs. Authors' processing steps: Filtering differed for immunoSEQ, which gave only junction sequences without quality scores. Profiling relied on immunoSEQ multiplex PCR, and the TCRdb table lists in-frame clones only, not all of them. That table is the source of V, J and clone size, and D and trimming were worked out from the DNA. Among fewer than 650,000 clones listed, roughly four fifths were seen once. The trim removed 7 bases at V and 6 bases at J, leaving 6 bases unmatched. This CDR3 has 14 residues. Germline CDR1 is SGHAT and CDR2 is FQNNGV. The donors, all of them Caucasian adults, lived in Nashville, Tennessee. With regard to this clone: Its antigen is unknown.

V gene TRBV11-2 combines with J gene TRBJ2-1, with TRBD2 matching over 10 bases. The sample was PBMCs. This sequence originates from a woman between 40 and 50 years old in good health. Some clones in this sample may be carry-over from other donors' samples. The CDR3 sequence: CASTTGLATNEQFF. CDR3 in DNA: TGTGCCAGCACAACGGGACTAGCGACCAATGAGCAGTTCTTC.